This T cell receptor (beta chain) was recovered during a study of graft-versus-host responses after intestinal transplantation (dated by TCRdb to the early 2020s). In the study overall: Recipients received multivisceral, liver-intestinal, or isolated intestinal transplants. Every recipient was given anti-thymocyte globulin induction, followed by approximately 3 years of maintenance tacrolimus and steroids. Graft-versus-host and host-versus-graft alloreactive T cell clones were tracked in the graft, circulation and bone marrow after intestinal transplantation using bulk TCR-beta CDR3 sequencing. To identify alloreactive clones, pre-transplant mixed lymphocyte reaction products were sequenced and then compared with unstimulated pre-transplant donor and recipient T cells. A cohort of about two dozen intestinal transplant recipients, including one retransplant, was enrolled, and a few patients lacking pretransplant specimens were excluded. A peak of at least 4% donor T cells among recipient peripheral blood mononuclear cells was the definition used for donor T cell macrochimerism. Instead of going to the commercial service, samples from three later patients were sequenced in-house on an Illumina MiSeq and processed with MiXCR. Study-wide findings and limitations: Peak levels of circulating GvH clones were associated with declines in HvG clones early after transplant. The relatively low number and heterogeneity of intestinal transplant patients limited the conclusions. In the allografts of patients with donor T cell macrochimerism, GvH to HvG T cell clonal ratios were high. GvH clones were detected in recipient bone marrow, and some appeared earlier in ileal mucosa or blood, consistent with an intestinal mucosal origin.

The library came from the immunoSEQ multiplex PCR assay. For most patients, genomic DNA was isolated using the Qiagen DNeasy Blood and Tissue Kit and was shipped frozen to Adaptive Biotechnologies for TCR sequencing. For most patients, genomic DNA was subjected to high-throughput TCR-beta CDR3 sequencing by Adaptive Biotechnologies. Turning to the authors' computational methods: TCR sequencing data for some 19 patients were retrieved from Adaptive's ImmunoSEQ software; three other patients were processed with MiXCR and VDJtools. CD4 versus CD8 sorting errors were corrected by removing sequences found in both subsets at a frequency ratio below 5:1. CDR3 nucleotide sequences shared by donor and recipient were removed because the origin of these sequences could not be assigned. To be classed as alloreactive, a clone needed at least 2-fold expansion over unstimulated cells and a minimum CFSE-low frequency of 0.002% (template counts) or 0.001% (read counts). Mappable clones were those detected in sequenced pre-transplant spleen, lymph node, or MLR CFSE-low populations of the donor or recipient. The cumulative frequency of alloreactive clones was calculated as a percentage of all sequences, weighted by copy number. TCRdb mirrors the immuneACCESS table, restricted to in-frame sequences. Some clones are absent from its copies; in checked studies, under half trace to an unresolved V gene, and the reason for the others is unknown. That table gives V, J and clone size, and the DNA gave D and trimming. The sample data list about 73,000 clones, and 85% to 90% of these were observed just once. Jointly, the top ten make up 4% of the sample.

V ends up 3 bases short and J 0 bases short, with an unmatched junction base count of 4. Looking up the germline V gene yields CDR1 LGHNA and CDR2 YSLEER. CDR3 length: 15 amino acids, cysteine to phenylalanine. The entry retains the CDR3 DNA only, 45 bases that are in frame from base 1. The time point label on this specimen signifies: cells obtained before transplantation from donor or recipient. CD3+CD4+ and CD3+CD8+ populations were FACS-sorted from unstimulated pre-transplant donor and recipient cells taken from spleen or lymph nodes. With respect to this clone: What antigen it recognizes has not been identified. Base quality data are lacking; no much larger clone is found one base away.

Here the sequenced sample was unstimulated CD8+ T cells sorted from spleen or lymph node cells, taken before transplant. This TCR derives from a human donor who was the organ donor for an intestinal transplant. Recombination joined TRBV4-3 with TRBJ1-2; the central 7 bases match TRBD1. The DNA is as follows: TGCGCCAGCAGCCACCGGGACAGTCCTAACTATGGCTACACCTTC. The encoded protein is CASSHRDSPNYGYTF.